A selection of T cell receptor beta chains follows, all from one sample in a study of CD8 T cell repertoires and HIV-1 epitope variants. No antigens are known for them. TCRdb's copy holds only in-frame clones and misses some; the assay was immunoSEQ multiplex PCR. Altogether over a thousand clones are present, more than 55% being singletons, with the ten largest covering 35% to 50%. Material for sequencing was cultured CD8+ T cells derived from PBMCs. The receptors here all came from a male donor with HIV. Each CDR3 is given with its conserved first and last residue. D genes are given only for firm matches. A clone size is listed for some rows: how often the clone was seen (once, few, many), or a class if it is expanded.

j_call clone_size cdr3_length v_call d_call cdr3_nt cdr3_aa
TRBJ2-5 - 15 TRBV28 - TGTGCCAGCAGTTCCGTCGACCGAGACCAAGAGACCCAGTACTTC CASSSVDRDQETQYF
TRBJ2-1 - 13 TRBV6-5 - TGTGCCAGCTATGACGGGGTCTACAATGAGCAGTTCTTC CASYDGVYNEQFF
TRBJ2-7 - 16 TRBV14 TRBD2 TGTGCCAGCAGCCAATCCGGACTAGCGGGAGGGTGGTGGCAGTACTTC CASSQSGLAGGWWQYF
TRBJ2-1 - 14 TRBV27 TRBD2 TGTGCCAGCAGTTTAGGTCTAGCGGGAAGTGAGCAGTTCTTC CASSLGLAGSEQFF
TRBJ2-1 hyperexpanded 16 TRBV27 TRBD1 TGTGCCAGCAGTTTATCACAGGGGATATCCTACAATGAGCAGTTCTTC CASSLSQGISYNEQFF
TRBJ2-3 once 15 TRBV28 - TGTGCCAGCATTAACGAGGTCCCAAGCACAGATACGCAGTATTTT CASINEVPSTDTQYF
TRBJ2-2 - 13 TRBV7-9 TRBD1 TGTGCCAGCAGCTACAGGGGAACCGGGGAGCTGTTTTTT CASSYRGTGELFF
TRBJ2-7 - 13 TRBV27 - TGTGCCAGCAGTCCCGCCCGAACCTACGAGCAGTACTTC CASSPARTYEQYF
TRBJ2-1 - 13 TRBV9 TRBD2 TGTGCCATTCGGACTAGCTCCTACAATGAGCAGTTCTTC CAIRTSSYNEQFF
TRBJ1-5 - 15 TRBV15 TRBD1 TGTGCCACCAGCAGAGATGACAGGGTAGATCAGCCCCAGCATTTT CATSRDDRVDQPQHF
TRBJ2-7 - 14 TRBV2 - TGTGCCAGCAGTGACTACGGACAGCGCGACGAGCAGTACTTC CASSDYGQRDEQYF
TRBJ2-1 - 16 TRBV27 TRBD2 TGTGCCAGCAGTCCCAAGCGGGATACCTCCTACAATGAGCAGTTCTTC CASSPKRDTSYNEQFF
TRBJ1-2 - 14 TRBV7-2 - TGTGCCAGCAGCTTACAGGTGCCAGGGGAAGGCTACACCTTC CASSLQVPGEGYTF
TRBJ2-4 once 15 TRBV28 TRBD1 TGTGCCAGCAGTTGGACAGGGCTAGCCAAAAACATTCAGTACTTC CASSWTGLAKNIQYF
TRBJ2-7 - 14 TRBV7-3 TRBD1 TGTACCAGCACCGGGACAGAGAGCTCCTACGAGCAGTACTTC CTSTGTESSYEQYF
TRBJ1-5 - 15 TRBV7-6 - TGTGCCAGCAGCTTAGGGGGTGGGAGCAATCAGCCCCAGCATTTT CASSLGGGSNQPQHF
TRBJ2-1 few 13 TRBV27 - TGTGCCAGCAGTTTCTCCCTGTACAATGAGCAGTTCTTC CASSFSLYNEQFF
TRBJ1-1 - 12 TRBV5-6 - TGTGCCAGCAGCTTGAGGGGAACGGAAGCTTTCTTT CASSLRGTEAFF
TRBJ2-5 - 15 TRBV6-5 - TGTGCCAGCAGTTACTCGGGCACTAACAAAGAGACCCAGTACTTC CASSYSGTNKETQYF
TRBJ2-7 - 16 TRBV5-6 - TGTGCCAGCAGCTGGCAGTCGACCAGGAGGCTATACGAGCAGTACTTC CASSWQSTRRLYEQYF
TRBJ2-5 - 17 TRBV7-6 - TGTGCCAGCAGCCTAGAGTGGGAGAGTACGATCCAAGAGACCCAGTACTTC CASSLEWESTIQETQYF
TRBJ2-1 - 13 TRBV11-3 - TGTGCCAGCAGCTCCCGCCTGGTGGGCGAGCAGTTCTTC CASSSRLVGEQFF
TRBJ2-7 - 11 TRBV30 - TGTGCCTGGGGGCTTGCGACGTTACAGTACTTC CAWGLATLQYF
TRBJ2-2 - 16 TRBV7-3 TRBD2 TGTGCCAGCAGCCAGGCAGTAGCGGGGATTACCGGGGAGCTGTTTTTT CASSQAVAGITGELFF
TRBJ1-2 large 15 TRBV4-2 TRBD1 TGTGCCAGCAGCCTAGGGGACAGCGGGAGGGGTGGCTACACCTTC CASSLGDSGRGGYTF
TRBJ2-7 - 13 TRBV28 - TGTGCCAGCAAAGAGAAAGGATTGTACGAGCAGTACTTC CASKEKGLYEQYF
TRBJ2-5 - 13 TRBV6-5 TRBD1 TGTGCCAGCAGTTACAGGGGGCCGAAGACCCAGTACTTC CASSYRGPKTQYF
TRBJ2-7 - 13 TRBV4-1 TRBD2 TGCGCCAGCAGCCAAGGGACTAGCAACGAGCAGTACTTC CASSQGTSNEQYF
TRBJ1-5 - 20 TRBV12-5 - TGTGCTAGTGGTTTGCCCCGTTCCGGGACGGGGCCTTATAGCAATCAGCCCCAGCATTTT CASGLPRSGTGPYSNQPQHF
TRBJ1-2 - 16 TRBV5-6 - TGTGCCAGCAGCTTGTACCCCCAGGATATTAACTATGGCTACACCTTC CASSLYPQDINYGYTF
TRBJ2-3 - 15 TRBV6-1 TRBD2 TGTGCCAGCAGTGAGACTAGCGGGAGGCCAGATACGCAGTATTTT CASSETSGRPDTQYF
TRBJ1-4 - 14 TRBV2 - TGTGCCAGCAGTGCTTACTACACAGGCGAAAAACTGTTTTTT CASSAYYTGEKLFF
TRBJ2-7 - 14 TRBV5-4 TRBD2 TGTGCCAGCAGCTTGGGCGGGGGGAACAACGAGCAGTACTTC CASSLGGGNNEQYF
TRBJ2-7 - 13 TRBV5-4 TRBD1 TGTGCCAGCAGCTTGGGACAGGGGAACGAGCAGTACTTC CASSLGQGNEQYF
TRBJ1-2 few 14 TRBV5-6 TRBD1 TGTGCCAGCAGCGATCCCGGGACAGGGGTCCTCGGTGCCTTC CASSDPGTGVLGAF
TRBJ2-1 - 13 TRBV10-2 - TGCGCCAGCAGTGGGGACACCTACAATGAGCAGTTCTTC CASSGDTYNEQFF
TRBJ2-1 - 16 TRBV27 TRBD2 TGTGCCAGCAGTAGAGCGGGAGGGGTATTGGGCAATGAGCAGTTCTTC CASSRAGGVLGNEQFF
TRBJ2-2 once 16 TRBV19 - TGTGCCAGTAGTATAGATCTTCGTGGGAACACCGGGGAGCTGTTTTTT CASSIDLRGNTGELFF
TRBJ2-5 - 14 TRBV5-4 - TGTGCCAGCAGTTTAGACTGGGATCAAGAGACCCAGTACTTC CASSLDWDQETQYF
TRBJ2-1 few 15 TRBV4-1 - TGCGCCAGCAGCCAACTTATACAGGGAGGGGATGAGCAGTTCTTC CASSQLIQGGDEQFF
TRBJ1-2 - 16 TRBV9 TRBD1 TGTGCCAGCAGCCCACGTCATGGGGACAGGGGAGATGGCTACACCTTC CASSPRHGDRGDGYTF